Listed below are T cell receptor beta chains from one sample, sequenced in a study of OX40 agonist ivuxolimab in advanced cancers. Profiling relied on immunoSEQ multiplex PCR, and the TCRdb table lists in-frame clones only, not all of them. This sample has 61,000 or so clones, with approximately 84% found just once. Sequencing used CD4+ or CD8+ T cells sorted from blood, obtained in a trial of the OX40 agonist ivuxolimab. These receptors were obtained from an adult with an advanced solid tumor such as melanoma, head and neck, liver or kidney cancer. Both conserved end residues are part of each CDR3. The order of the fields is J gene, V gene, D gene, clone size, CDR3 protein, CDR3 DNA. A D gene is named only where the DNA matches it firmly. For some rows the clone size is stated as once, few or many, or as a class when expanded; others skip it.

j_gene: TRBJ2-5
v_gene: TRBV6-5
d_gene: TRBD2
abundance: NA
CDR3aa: CASSRASGRVETQYF
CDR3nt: TGTGCCAGCAGCCGGGCAAGCGGGAGGGTTGAGACCCAGTACTTC

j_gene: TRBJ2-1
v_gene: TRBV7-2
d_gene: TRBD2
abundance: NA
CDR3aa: CASSGGTSTYEQFF
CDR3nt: TGTGCCAGCAGCGGAGGGACTAGCACGTATGAGCAGTTCTTC

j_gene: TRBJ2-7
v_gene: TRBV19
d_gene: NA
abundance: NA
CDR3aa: CASRRPGGQYF
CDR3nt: TGTGCCAGTCGGCGGCCTGGGGGGCAGTACTTC

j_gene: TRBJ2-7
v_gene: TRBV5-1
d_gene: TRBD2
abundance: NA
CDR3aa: CASSPSSGSYEQYF
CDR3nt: TGCGCCAGCAGCCCTTCTAGCGGGAGCTACGAGCAGTACTTC

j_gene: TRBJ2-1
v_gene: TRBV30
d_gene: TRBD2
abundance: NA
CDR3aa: CAWSVRGLAGWDEQFF
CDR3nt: TGTGCCTGGAGTGTACGCGGACTAGCGGGGTGGGATGAGCAGTTCTTC

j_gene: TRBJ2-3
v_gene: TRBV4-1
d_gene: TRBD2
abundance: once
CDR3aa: CASSRGSGTGRADTQYF
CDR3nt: TGCGCCAGCAGCCGGGGTAGCGGGACCGGCCGGGCAGATACGCAGTATTTT

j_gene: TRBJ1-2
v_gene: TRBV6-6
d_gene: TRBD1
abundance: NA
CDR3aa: CASSPAPGQGLSYTF
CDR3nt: TGTGCCAGCAGTCCCGCTCCGGGACAGGGTTTGAGCTACACCTTC

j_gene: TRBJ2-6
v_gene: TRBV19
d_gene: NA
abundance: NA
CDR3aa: CASSPGRGEVGANVLTF
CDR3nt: TGTGCCAGTAGCCCGGGCAGGGGAGAAGTCGGGGCCAACGTCCTGACTTTC

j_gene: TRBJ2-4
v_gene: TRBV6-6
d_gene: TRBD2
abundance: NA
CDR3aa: CASSPQASGRYF
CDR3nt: TGTGCCAGCAGCCCTCAGGCTAGCGGGAGGTACTTC

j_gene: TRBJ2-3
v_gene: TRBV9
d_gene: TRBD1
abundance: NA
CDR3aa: CASSVGTGGSTDTQYF
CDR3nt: TGTGCCAGCAGCGTAGGGACAGGGGGGAGTACAGATACGCAGTATTTT

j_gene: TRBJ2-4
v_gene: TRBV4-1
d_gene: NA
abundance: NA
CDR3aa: CASSQDSWDIQYF
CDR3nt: TGCGCCAGCAGCCAAGATTCATGGGACATTCAGTACTTC

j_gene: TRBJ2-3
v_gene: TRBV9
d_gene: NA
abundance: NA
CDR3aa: CASSGGPLTDTQYF
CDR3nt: TGTGCCAGCAGCGGGGGACCACTCACAGATACGCAGTATTTT

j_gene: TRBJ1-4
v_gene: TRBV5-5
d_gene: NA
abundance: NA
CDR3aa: CASSRTGYSEKLFF
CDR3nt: TGTGCCAGCAGTCGCACAGGGTATAGTGAAAAACTGTTTTTT

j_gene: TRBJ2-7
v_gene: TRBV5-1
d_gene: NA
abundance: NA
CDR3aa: CASSLDPGLTYEQYF
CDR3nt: TGCGCCAGCAGCTTGGACCCGGGGTTAACCTACGAGCAGTACTTC

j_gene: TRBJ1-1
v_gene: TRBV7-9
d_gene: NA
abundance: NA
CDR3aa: CASSLGGLNTEAFF
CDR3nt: TGTGCCAGCAGCTTAGGGGGGCTTAACACTGAAGCTTTCTTT

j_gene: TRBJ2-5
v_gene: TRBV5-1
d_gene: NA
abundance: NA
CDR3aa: CASSPGGIQETQYF
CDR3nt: TGCGCCAGCAGCCCCGGAGGAATACAAGAGACCCAGTACTTC

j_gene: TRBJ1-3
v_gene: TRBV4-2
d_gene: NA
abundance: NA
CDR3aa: CASTTSLSSGNTIYF
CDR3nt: TGTGCCAGCACCACTAGCCTCTCCTCTGGAAACACCATATATTTT

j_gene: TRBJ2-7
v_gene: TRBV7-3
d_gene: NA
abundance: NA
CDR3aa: CASSLSGGLSPEQYF
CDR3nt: TGTGCCAGCAGCTTATCGGGGGGCCTGTCTCCCGAGCAGTACTTC

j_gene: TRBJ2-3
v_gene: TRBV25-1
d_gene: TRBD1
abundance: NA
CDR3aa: CASSEPGTGSPDTQYF
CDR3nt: TGTGCCAGCAGTGAACCCGGGACAGGGTCCCCAGATACGCAGTATTTT

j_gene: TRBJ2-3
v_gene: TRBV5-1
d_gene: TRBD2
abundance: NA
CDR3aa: CASSVSTSGSGADTQYF
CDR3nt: TGCGCCAGCAGCGTCTCGACTAGCGGGAGTGGGGCAGATACGCAGTATTTT

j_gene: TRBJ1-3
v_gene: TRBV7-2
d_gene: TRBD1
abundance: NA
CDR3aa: CASNRDSAGNTIYF
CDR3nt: TGTGCCAGCAACAGGGACAGTGCTGGAAACACCATATATTTT

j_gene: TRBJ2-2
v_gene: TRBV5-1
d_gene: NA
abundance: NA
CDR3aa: CASSLDWRVNTGELFF
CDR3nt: TGCGCCAGCAGCTTGGATTGGCGGGTGAACACCGGGGAGCTGTTTTTT

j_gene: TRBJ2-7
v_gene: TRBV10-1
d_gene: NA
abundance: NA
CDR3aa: CASSESGSVTQQYF
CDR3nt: TGCGCCAGCAGTGAGTCCGGGTCAGTAACCCAACAGTACTTC

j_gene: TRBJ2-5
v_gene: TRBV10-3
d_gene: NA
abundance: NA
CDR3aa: CAIRGEETQYF
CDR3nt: TGTGCCATCAGAGGGGAAGAGACCCAGTACTTC

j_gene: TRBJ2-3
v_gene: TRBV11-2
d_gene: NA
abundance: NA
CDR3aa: CASSSGALPTDTQYF
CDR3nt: TGTGCCAGCAGCTCTGGGGCCCTTCCAACAGATACGCAGTATTTT

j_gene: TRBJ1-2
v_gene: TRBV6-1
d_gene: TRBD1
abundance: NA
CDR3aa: CASTSQGAGNYGYTF
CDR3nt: TGTGCCAGCACTTCCCAGGGGGCCGGTAACTATGGCTACACCTTC

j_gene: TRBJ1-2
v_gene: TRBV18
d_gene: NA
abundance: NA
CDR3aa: CASSEIGTAYGYTF
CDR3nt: TGTGCCAGCTCGGAGATAGGGACGGCCTATGGCTACACCTTC

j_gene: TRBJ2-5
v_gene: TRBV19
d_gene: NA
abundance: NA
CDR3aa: CASSPSGETQYF
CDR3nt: TGTGCCAGTAGTCCCTCGGGAGAGACCCAGTACTTC

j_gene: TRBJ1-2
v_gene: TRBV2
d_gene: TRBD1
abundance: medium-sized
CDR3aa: CASSGGGGGYTF
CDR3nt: TGTGCCAGCAGTGGAGGGGGCGGTGGCTACACCTTC

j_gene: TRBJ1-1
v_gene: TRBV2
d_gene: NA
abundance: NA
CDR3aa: CASSELREYTEAFF
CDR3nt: TGTGCCAGCAGTGAACTCAGGGAGTACACTGAAGCTTTCTTT

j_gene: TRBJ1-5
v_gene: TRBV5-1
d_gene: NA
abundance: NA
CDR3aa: CASSLGTDQPQHF
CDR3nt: TGCGCCAGCAGCTTGGGTACGGATCAGCCCCAGCATTTT

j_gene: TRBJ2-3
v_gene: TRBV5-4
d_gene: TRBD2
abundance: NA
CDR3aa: CASSLGGSGGSDTQYF
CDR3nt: TGTGCCAGCAGCTTGGGGGGAAGCGGGGGCTCAGATACGCAGTATTTT

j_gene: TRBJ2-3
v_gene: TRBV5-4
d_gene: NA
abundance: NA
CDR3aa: CASSLRDSAADTQYF
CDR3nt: TGTGCCAGCAGCTTAAGAGACAGCGCTGCAGATACGCAGTATTTT

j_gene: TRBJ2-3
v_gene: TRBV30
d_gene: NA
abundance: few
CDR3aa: CAWSAAATPRTQYF
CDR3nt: TGTGCCTGGAGTGCAGCAGCGACCCCGCGCACGCAGTATTTT

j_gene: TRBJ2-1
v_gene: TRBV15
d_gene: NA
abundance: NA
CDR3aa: CATSRVGSPRGEQFF
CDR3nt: TGTGCCACCAGCAGAGTCGGATCACCCCGGGGTGAGCAGTTCTTC

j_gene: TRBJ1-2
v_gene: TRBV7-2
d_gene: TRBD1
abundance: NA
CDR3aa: CASSVQGAIYGYTF
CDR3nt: TGTGCCAGCAGCGTACAGGGGGCCATCTATGGCTATACCTTC

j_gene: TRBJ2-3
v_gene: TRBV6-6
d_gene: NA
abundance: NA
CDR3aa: CASSYKDPEDTQYF
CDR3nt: TGTGCCAGCAGTTATAAGGACCCAGAAGATACGCAGTATTTT

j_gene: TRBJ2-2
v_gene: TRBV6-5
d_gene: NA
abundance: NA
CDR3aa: CASQGGARGTGELFF
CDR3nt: TGTGCCAGCCAAGGGGGGGCCCGAGGCACCGGGGAGCTGTTTTTT

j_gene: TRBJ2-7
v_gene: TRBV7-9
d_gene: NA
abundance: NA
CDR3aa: CASSLGGGSYEQYF
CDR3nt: TGTGCCAGCAGCTTAGGAGGAGGGTCCTACGAGCAGTACTTC

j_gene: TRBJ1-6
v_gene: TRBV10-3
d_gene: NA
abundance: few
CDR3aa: CANQRETGSPLHF
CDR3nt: TGTGCCAATCAGCGGGAAACGGGTTCACCCCTCCACTTT

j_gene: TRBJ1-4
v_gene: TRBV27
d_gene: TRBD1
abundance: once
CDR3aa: CASSRNRGPREKLFF
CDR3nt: TGTGCCAGCAGTAGAAACAGGGGGCCCAGAGAAAAACTGTTTTTT

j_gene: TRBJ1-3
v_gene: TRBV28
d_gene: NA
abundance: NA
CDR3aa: CASSPTTGYLSGNTIYF
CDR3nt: TGTGCCAGCAGTCCCACCACAGGGTACCTCTCTGGAAACACCATATATTTT

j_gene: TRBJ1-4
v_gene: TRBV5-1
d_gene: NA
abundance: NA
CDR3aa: CASSLSGQEKLFF
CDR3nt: TGCGCCAGCAGCTTGAGCGGGCAAGAAAAACTGTTTTTT

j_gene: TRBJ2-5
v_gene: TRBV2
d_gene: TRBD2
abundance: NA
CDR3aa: CASSEALAGETQYF
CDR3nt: TGTGCCAGCAGTGAAGCCCTAGCGGGAGAGACCCAGTACTTC

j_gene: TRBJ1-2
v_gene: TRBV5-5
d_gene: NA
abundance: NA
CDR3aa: CASSLAKTSSYGYTF
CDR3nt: TGTGCCAGCAGCTTGGCAAAGACAAGCTCCTATGGCTACACCTTC

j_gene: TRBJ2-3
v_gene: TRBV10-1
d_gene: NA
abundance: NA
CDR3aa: CASSESGQRTDTQYF
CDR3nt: TGCGCCAGCAGTGAGTCTGGTCAGCGCACAGATACGCAGTATTTT